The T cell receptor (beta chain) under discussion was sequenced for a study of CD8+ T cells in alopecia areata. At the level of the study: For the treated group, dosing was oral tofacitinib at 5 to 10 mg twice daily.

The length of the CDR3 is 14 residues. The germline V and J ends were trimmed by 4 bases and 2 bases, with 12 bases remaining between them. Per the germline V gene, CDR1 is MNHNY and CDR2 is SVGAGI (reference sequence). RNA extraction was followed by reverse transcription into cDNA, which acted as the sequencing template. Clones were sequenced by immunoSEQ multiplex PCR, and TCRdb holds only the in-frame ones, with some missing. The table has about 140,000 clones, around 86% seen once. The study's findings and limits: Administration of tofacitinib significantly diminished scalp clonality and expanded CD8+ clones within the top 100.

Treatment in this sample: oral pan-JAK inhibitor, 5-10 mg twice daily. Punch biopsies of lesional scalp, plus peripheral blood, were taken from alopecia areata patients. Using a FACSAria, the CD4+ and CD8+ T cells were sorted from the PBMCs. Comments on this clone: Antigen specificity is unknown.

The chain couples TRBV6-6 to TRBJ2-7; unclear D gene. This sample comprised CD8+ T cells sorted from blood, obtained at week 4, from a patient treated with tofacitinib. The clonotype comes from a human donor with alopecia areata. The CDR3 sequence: CASSLAINAYEQYF. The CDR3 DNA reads TGTGCCAGCAGTTTGGCCATTAACGCCTACGAGCAGTACTTC.